This T cell receptor (beta chain) was recorded in a study of OX40 agonist ivuxolimab in advanced cancers. Background on the study: Patients took ivuxolimab, an agonistic anti-OX40 (CD134) antibody.

The study's findings and limits: Researchers did not determine the expanded peripheral T cells' antigen specificity. Several nonresponders also turned out to have low normalized T-cell clonal expansion. People who partly responded at 0.1-3.0 mg/kg had some of the least clonal expansion seen.

In the case of this clone: The antigen remains undetermined.

Data came from immunoSEQ multiplex PCR; TCRdb stores just in-frame clones and leaves some out. The sample includes more than 60,000 clones, 80% to 90% of them seen just once. The sequencing here drew on CD4+ or CD8+ T cells sorted from blood, taken in a trial of the OX40 agonist ivuxolimab. This clonotype originated in an adult with an advanced solid tumor such as melanoma, head and neck, liver or kidney cancer.

The CDR3 DNA follows: TGCGCCAGCAGCGTGGGACTAGTGGGGGGAGAGACCCAGTACTTC. This codes for CASSVGLVGGETQYF. The gene calls are TRBV5-1 and TRBJ2-5; 8 nucleotides align to TRBD2. The CDR3 totals 15 residues. Losses at the gene ends were 4 bases for V and 4 bases for J; bases not matched to a gene: 9. Germline V gene sequence: CDR1 SGHRS, CDR2 YFSETQ.